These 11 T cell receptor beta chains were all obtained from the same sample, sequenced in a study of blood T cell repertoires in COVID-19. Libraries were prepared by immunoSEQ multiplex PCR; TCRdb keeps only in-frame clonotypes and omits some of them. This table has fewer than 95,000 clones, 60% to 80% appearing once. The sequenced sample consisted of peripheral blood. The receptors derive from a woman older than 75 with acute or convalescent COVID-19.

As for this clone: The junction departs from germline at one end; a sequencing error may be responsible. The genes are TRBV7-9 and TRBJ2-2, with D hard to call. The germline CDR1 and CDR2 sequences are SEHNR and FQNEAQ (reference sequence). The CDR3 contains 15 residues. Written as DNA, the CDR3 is TGTGCCAGCAGCTTAGTTGTGGTAGACACTGGGGAGCTGTTTTTT. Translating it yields CASSLVVVDTGELFF.

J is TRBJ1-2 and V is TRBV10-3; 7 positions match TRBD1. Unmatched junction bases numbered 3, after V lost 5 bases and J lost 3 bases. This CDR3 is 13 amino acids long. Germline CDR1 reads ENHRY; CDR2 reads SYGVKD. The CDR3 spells CAISRDSYYGYTF. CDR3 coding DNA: TGTGCCATCAGTCGGGACAGTTACTATGGCTACACCTTC.

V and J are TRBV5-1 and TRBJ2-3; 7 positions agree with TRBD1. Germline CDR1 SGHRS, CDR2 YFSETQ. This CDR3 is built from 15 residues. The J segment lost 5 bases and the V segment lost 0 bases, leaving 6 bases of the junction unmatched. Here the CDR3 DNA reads TGCGCCAGCAGCTTGGTGACAGGGAGCGGAGATACGCAGTATTTT. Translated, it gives CASSLVTGSGDTQYF.

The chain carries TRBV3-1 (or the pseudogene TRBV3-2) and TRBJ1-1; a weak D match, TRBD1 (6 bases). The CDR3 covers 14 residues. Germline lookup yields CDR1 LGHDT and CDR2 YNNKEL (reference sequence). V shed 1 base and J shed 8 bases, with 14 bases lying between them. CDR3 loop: CASSQAATGSEAFF. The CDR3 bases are TGTGCCAGCAGCCAAGCCGCGACAGGCTCAGAAGCTTTCTTT.

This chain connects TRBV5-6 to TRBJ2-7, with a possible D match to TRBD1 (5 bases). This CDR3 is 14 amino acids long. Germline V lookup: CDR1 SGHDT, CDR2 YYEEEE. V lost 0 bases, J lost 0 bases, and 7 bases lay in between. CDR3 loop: CASSLGQGSYEQYF. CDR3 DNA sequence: TGTGCCAGCAGCTTGGGGCAGGGCTCCTACGAGCAGTACTTC.

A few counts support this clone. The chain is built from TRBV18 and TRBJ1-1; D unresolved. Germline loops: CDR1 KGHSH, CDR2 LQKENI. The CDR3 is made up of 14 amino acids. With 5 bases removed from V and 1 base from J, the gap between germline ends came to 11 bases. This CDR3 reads CASSAMRGNTEAFF. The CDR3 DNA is TGTGCCAGCTCAGCGATGCGAGGGAACACTGAAGCTTTCTTT. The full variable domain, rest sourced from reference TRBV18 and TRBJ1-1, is NAGVMQNPRHLVRRRGQEARLRCSPMKGHSHVYWYRQLPEEGLKFMVYLQKENIIDESGMPKERFSAEFPKEGPSILRIQQVVRGDSAAYFCASSAMRGNTEAFFGQGTRLTVV.

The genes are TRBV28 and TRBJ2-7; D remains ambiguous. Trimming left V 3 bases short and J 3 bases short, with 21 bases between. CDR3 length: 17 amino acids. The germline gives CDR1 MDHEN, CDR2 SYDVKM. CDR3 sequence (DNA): TGTGCCAGCAGTTTGGATGACCGGGTCTTTAAGAACTACGAGCAGTACTTC. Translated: CASSLDDRVFKNYEQYF.

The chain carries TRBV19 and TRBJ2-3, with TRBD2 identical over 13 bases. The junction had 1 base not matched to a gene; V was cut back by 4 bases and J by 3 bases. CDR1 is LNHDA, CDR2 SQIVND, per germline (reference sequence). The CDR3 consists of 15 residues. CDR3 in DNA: TGTGCCAGTAGTAGGACTAGCGGGGGAACAGATACGCAGTATTTT. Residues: CASSRTSGGTDTQYF.

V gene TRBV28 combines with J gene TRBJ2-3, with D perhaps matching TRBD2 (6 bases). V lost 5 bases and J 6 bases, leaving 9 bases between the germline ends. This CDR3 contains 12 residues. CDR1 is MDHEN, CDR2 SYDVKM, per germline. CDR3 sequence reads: CASSDRGDTQYF. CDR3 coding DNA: TGTGCCAGCAGTGACCGGGGGGATACGCAGTATTTT.

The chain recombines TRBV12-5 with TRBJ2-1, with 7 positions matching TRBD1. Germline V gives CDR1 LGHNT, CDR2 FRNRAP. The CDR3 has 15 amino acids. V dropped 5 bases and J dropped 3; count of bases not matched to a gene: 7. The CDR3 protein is CASGRGTVVYNEQFF. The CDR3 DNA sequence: TGTGCTAGTGGTCGTGGGACAGTGGTCTACAATGAGCAGTTCTTC.

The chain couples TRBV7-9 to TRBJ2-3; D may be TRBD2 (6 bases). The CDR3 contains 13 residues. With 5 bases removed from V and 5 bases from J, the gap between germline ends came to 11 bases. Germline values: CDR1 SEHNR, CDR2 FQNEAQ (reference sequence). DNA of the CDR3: TGTGCCAGCAGCCCTCTAGCGCTAGATACGCAGTATTTT. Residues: CASSPLALDTQYF.